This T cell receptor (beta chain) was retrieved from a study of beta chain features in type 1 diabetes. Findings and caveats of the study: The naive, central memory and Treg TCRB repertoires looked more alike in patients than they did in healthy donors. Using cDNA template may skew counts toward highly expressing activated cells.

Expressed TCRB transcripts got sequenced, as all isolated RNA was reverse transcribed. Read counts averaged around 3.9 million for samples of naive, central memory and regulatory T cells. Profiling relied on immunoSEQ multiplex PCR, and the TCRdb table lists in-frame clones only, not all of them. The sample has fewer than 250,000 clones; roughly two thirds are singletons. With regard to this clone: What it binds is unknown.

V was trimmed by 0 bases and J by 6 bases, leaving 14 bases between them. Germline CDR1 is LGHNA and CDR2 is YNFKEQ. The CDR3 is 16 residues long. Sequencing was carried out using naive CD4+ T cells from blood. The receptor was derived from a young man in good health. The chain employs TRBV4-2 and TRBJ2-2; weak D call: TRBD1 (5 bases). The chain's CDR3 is CASSQEGASTPGELFF. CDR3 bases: TGTGCCAGCAGCCAAGAAGGGGCTAGTACCCCCGGGGAGCTGTTTTTT.